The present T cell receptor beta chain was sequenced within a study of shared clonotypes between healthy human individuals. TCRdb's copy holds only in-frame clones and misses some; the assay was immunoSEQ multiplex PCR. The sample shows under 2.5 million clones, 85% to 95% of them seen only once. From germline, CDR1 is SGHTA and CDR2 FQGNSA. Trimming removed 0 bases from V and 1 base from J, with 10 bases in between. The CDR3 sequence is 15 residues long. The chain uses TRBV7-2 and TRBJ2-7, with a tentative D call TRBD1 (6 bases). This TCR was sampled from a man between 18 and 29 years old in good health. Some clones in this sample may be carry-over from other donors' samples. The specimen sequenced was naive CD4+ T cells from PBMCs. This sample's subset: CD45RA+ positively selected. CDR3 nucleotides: TGTGCCAGCAGCTTAGCCCCAGGGGTTTCCTACGAGCAGTACTTC. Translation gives CASSLAPGVSYEQYF.